The clone carrying this T cell receptor (beta chain) was seen more than once but under ten times. Its antigen is unidentified. Overnight CMV lysate stimulation of fresh PBMCs defined donor CMV status by CD4+ IFNgamma. This record comes from a study of naive and memory T cell subsets. Study conclusions and caveats: The power law exponent of TCR abundance differed between naive and memory cells. TCR counts from RNA may reflect activation-linked expression changes.

The beta constant-region primer was an equimolar mix of two oligonucleotides covering TRBC1 and TRBC2. Nested alpha and beta constant-region primers with the SP2 primer drove four PCR rounds on ligated cDNA. Ligation attached a single-stranded oligonucleotide with a 12-nucleotide UMI and the SP2 primer to the cDNA 3' end. Via MiXCR, TCRdb re-called the UMI-ligation and nested PCR reads, giving one row per CDR3 protein. Among 4,000 to 5,000 distinct CDR3 sequences listed, roughly 5.6% were seen once. This CDR3 has 16 amino acids. Germline CDR1 LNHDA, CDR2 SQIVND (reference sequence). V was shortened by 3 bases and J by 6 bases, with 20 bases between the two germline ends.

The sequencing input was effector memory CD8+ T cells from blood. As for subset: effector memory, CD45RA- CD27-. The chain is built from TRBV19 and TRBJ1-2; the D gene is possibly TRBD1 (5 bases). This sequence was found in a human donor in good health. The CDR3 coding sequence is TGTGCCAGTAGTATGGGGACGGACATCTACATGGATGGCTACACCTTC. Its translation: CASSMGTDIYMDGYTF.